A selection of T cell receptor beta chains follows, all from one sample in a study of cytomegalovirus exposure and HLA in healthy donors. Assay used: immunoSEQ multiplex PCR; TCRdb lists only in-frame clones, some missing. The sample includes some 87,000 clones, around 79% of them seen just once. The specimen was PBMCs. These receptors originate from a woman aged 40 to 50 in good health and CMV-seropositive. Each CDR3 is given with its conserved first and last residue. A D gene is named only where the DNA matches it firmly. Size is omitted from some rows. Given values are once, few, many or a class for expanded clones.

.	TRBV28	.	TRBJ2-5	TGTGCCAGCAGTTTATGGTACGGGGGAGGAGAGACCCAGTACTTC	CASSLWYGGGETQYF
.	TRBV2	.	TRBJ1-5	TGTGCCAGCCGAACGGAGGGAGCCCGTTATCAGCCCCAGCATTTT	CASRTEGARYQPQHF
.	TRBV5-1	.	TRBJ2-7	TGCGCCAGCAGCCAGGGGACCCCTTCGGGCACCTACGAGCAGTACTTC	CASSQGTPSGTYEQYF
once	TRBV30	TRBD1	TRBJ2-6	TGTGCCTGGACGGGTAGGGGGACAGGGTTAACTGGGGCCAACGTCCTGACTTTC	CAWTGRGTGLTGANVLTF
.	TRBV9	.	TRBJ2-3	TGTGCCAGCAGCCCCCCCAGAACGGGGGCAGATACGCAGTATTTT	CASSPPRTGADTQYF
.	TRBV11-2	.	TRBJ1-5	TGTGCCAGCAGCTCACACGGGCAGGGGATGCATCAGCCCCAGCATTTT	CASSSHGQGMHQPQHF
.	TRBV6-5	TRBD1	TRBJ1-3	TGTGCCAGCAGGGATACCGGGACAGCTGGAAACACCATATATTTT	CASRDTGTAGNTIYF
.	TRBV19	.	TRBJ2-1	TGTGCCAGTAGTGGGGACTCACAGCTCTACAATGAGCAGTTCTTC	CASSGDSQLYNEQFF
few	TRBV30	TRBD1	TRBJ2-3	TGTGCCTGGAGAGTGGGACAGGATACGCAGTATTTT	CAWRVGQDTQYF
few	TRBV27	.	TRBJ2-7	TGTGCCAGCAGTTTAGTTAGCGGACCTTCCTACGAGCAGTACTTC	CASSLVSGPSYEQYF
.	TRBV4-2	TRBD2	TRBJ2-1	TGTGCCAGCAGCCTTGGGACTAGCGGGGGGGGACATGAGCAGTTCTTC	CASSLGTSGGGHEQFF
.	TRBV30	TRBD1	TRBJ2-3	TGTGCCTGGAGCCCACTAGGACAGGGTCCTTTTACAGATACGCAGTATTTT	CAWSPLGQGPFTDTQYF
.	TRBV9	.	TRBJ2-7	TGTGCCAGCAGCGTGGGTGGGGGGGCTCCCTACGAGCAGTACTTC	CASSVGGGAPYEQYF
.	TRBV4-2	TRBD1	TRBJ2-1	TGTGCCAGCAGCCAAGATAGAGACAGGGGCGTTTCCTACAATGAGCAGTTCTTC	CASSQDRDRGVSYNEQFF
once	TRBV28	.	TRBJ2-7	TGTGCCAGCAGTCCCGTACAGGGTTCCTACGAGCAGTACTTC	CASSPVQGSYEQYF
.	TRBV30	TRBD1	TRBJ1-4	TGTGCCTGGGCGGGGGGGGCAGGGGGCCCTGCAACTAATGAAAAACTGTTTTTT	CAWAGGAGGPATNEKLFF
.	TRBV5-1	.	TRBJ2-5	.	CASSFGPGGGETQYF
.	TRBV18	TRBD2	TRBJ2-3	TGTGCCAGCTCACAGCCGGGGGGGAGTACAGATACGCAGTATTTT	CASSQPGGSTDTQYF
.	TRBV5-4	TRBD2	TRBJ2-1	TGTGCCAGCAGCTTCGGAGCGGGGGGAGCCTACAATGAGCAGTTCTTC	CASSFGAGGAYNEQFF
.	TRBV11-2	TRBD1	TRBJ2-7	TGTGCCAGCAGCTTAAGACAGGGTTCAAACGAGCAGTACTTC	CASSLRQGSNEQYF
.	TRBV7-2	TRBD2	TRBJ2-3	TGTGCCAGCAGCTCTCAAGGCCACGGGGGAGGGATCCGCACAGATACGCAGTATTTT	CASSSQGHGGGIRTDTQYF
once	TRBV11-2	TRBD2	TRBJ2-2	TGTGCCAGCAGCTTAGGGGGAGGGGCGGACGGGGAGCTGTTTTTT	CASSLGGGADGELFF
once	TRBV30	TRBD1	TRBJ2-1	TGTGCCTGGAGTGTAACAGGGGATGAGCAGTTCTTC	CAWSVTGDEQFF
.	TRBV9	.	TRBJ2-1	TGTGCCAGCAGCGTAGGGGCCACTGAGCAGTTCTTC	CASSVGATEQFF
.	TRBV28	.	TRBJ1-2	TGTGCCAGCAGAACAGGGTCCTATGGCTACACCTTC	CASRTGSYGYTF
.	TRBV4-1	TRBD2	TRBJ2-3	TGCGCCAGCAGCCAAGATCTCAGCAGCGGGGGCACAGATACGCAGTATTTT	CASSQDLSSGGTDTQYF
once	TRBV4-1	TRBD1	TRBJ1-2	TGCGCCAGCAGCCAAGCGACAGGGAAGAACTATGGCTACACCTTC	CASSQATGKNYGYTF
.	TRBV5-1	TRBD1	TRBJ2-3	TGCGCCAGCAGCCCCCAGGGGGCTAGAGCAGATACGCAGTATTTT	CASSPQGARADTQYF
.	TRBV5-1	TRBD2	TRBJ2-5	TGCGCCAGCAGCTCCGGGCAAGCGGGGGCCCAAGAGACCCAGTACTTC	CASSSGQAGAQETQYF